This T cell receptor (beta chain) was recorded in a study of blood T cell repertoires in COVID-19. Whole-study context: The United States, Italy and Spain provided the acute and convalescent COVID-19 samples. PBMCs, B-cell-depleted T cells, or T cells were the source of the cDNA or gDNA that made up the material.

V trimming: 3 bases; J trimming: 4 bases; junction bases outside the gene matches: 3. This CDR3 has 15 residues. Germline V gene data show CDR1 as SGDLS and CDR2 as YYNGEE. As processed by the authors: Cell counts per sample came from amplifying reference gene primers. Method: immunoSEQ multiplex PCR; TCRdb's copy keeps in-frame clones and lacks some. That table supplies the V and J calls and clone size; D and trimming were determined from the DNA. The repertoire consists of around 240,000 clones, with 70% to 90% occurring once and the leading ten covering about 0.93%. A note on this clone: Other DNA sequences from this sample encode an identical CDR3 as well.

The TCR comes from a middle-aged man with acute or convalescent COVID-19. V is TRBV9 and J is TRBJ2-1, with 11 positions matching TRBD2. The sequenced sample was peripheral blood. CDR3 sequence: CASSATSGGYNEQFF. The CDR3 nucleotides are TGTGCCAGCAGCGCCACTAGCGGGGGATACAATGAGCAGTTCTTC.